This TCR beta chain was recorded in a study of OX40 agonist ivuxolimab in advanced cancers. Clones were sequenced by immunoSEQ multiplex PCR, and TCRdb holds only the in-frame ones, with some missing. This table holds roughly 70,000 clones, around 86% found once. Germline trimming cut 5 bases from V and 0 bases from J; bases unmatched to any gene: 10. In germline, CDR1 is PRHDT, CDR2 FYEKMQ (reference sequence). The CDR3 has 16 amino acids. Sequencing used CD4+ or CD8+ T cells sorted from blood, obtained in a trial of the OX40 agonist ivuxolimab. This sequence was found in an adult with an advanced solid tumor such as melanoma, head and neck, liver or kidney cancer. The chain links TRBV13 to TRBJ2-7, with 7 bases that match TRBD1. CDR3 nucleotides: TGTGCCAGCAGCACCCTGGACAGGAGGAGCTCCTACGAGCAGTACTTC. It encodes CASSTLDRRSSYEQYF.